This is a list of T cell receptor beta chains from one sample in a study of blood T cell repertoires in COVID-19. Generated by immunoSEQ multiplex PCR, the TCRdb table keeps only in-frame clones and is missing some. The table shows roughly 260,000 clones, with around 87% occurring only once. The sequencing input was peripheral blood. These receptors were taken from a woman between 50 and 59 years old with acute or convalescent COVID-19. CDR3s include the opening cysteine and the closing phenylalanine or tryptophan. The D gene is left open where the match is weak. For some rows the clone size is stated as once, few or many, or as a class when expanded; others skip it.

cdr3_nt,cdr3_aa,j_call,v_call,d_call,clone_size
TGTGCCTGGCTCGGGGCAGGACAGATGAACACTGAAGCTTTCTTT,CAWLGAGQMNTEAFF,TRBJ1-1,TRBV30,NA,once
TGTGCCAGCAGCCCGGGACAGGGTAATTACGAGCAGTACTTC,CASSPGQGNYEQYF,TRBJ2-7,TRBV5-4,TRBD1,NA
TGCGCCAGCAGACAGGAGGGCACTGAAGCTTTCTTT,CASRQEGTEAFF,TRBJ1-1,TRBV5-1,NA,NA
TGCGCCAGCAGCCCGACAGCTTCTGGGGCCAACGTCCTGACTTTC,CASSPTASGANVLTF,TRBJ2-6,TRBV5-1,NA,NA
TGTGCCAGCAGTTATAAGGGGACCTACGAGCAGTACTTC,CASSYKGTYEQYF,TRBJ2-7,TRBV6-2/TRBV6-3,NA,NA
TGCGCCAGCAGCCAGATAGGGGCGGCTTTCTTT,CASSQIGAAFF,TRBJ1-1,TRBV4-1,NA,NA
TGTGCCAGCAGCCCCCAGGGGGCTAGTTCACCCCTCCACTTT,CASSPQGASSPLHF,TRBJ1-6,TRBV3-1/TRBV3-2,TRBD1,NA
TGTGCCAGCAGAAATCCTCGGGACTTCAATGAAAAACTGTTTTTT,CASRNPRDFNEKLFF,TRBJ1-4,TRBV28,NA,NA
TGCGCCAGCAGCCAAGATGTGAACAGGGCGGAGAGGAATTCACCCCTCCACTTT,CASSQDVNRAERNSPLHF,TRBJ1-6,TRBV4-1,NA,NA
TGTGCCAGCAGCGCCCTAGCGGCCTCCTACAATGAGCAGTTCTTC,CASSALAASYNEQFF,TRBJ2-1,TRBV9,TRBD2,NA
TGCGCCAGCAGCCCGAGATTGATAGCGGGAGGGCCAGCCGGGGAGCTGTTTTTT,CASSPRLIAGGPAGELFF,TRBJ2-2,TRBV4-1,TRBD2,NA
TGTGCCAGCAGTTTATTCGGGGTCTATAGCAATCAGCCCCAGCATTTT,CASSLFGVYSNQPQHF,TRBJ1-5,TRBV27,NA,NA
TGTGCCAGCTCACCACAGACGGGAGTCACCGGGGAGCTGTTTTTT,CASSPQTGVTGELFF,TRBJ2-2,TRBV18,NA,NA
TGTGCCAGCAGTGGAATCGGGACAGGGGCCCAGCCCCAGCATTTT,CASSGIGTGAQPQHF,TRBJ1-5,TRBV28,TRBD1,NA
TGTGCCAGCAGTTACCAAGGACAGGGGTATGGCTACACCTTC,CASSYQGQGYGYTF,TRBJ1-2,TRBV6-5,TRBD1,NA
TGCGCCAGCAGCTTGGTGGCAGGGACTTGGAGTGAGCAGTTCTTC,CASSLVAGTWSEQFF,TRBJ2-1,TRBV5-1,NA,NA
TGTGCCAGCAGGGACAGCGGCAACTCCTACAATGAGCAGTTCTTC,CASRDSGNSYNEQFF,TRBJ2-1,TRBV2,NA,NA
TGCGCCAGCAGCCGGTCCCCCAACAGGGAGAACTATGGCTACACCTTC,CASSRSPNRENYGYTF,TRBJ1-2,TRBV5-1,NA,NA
TGTGCCAGCAGTTTGACAGGGGGTGTTACTGAAGCTTTCTTT,CASSLTGGVTEAFF,TRBJ1-1,TRBV28,TRBD1,NA
TGTGCCAGCAGCCAAAGGACTATCGAGACCCAGTACTTC,CASSQRTIETQYF,TRBJ2-5,TRBV5-4,NA,NA
TGCAGCGGGACAGGGGGCCCTTCATGGGAGACCCAGTACTTC,CSGTGGPSWETQYF,TRBJ2-5,TRBV29-1,TRBD1,NA
TGTGCCAGCAGCAACCTGGGGGGGCGGACAGATACGCAGTATTTT,CASSNLGGRTDTQYF,TRBJ2-3,TRBV4-2,NA,NA
TGTGCCAGCAGCTTAAGAAACTCAGGGGGGCGGGAGACCCAGTACTTC,CASSLRNSGGRETQYF,TRBJ2-5,TRBV7-9,NA,NA
TGTGCCAGCAGCCAAGATCTAGGTCTAGCGGGAGCCCGTCCGTACTTC,CASSQDLGLAGARPYF,TRBJ2-5,TRBV3-1/TRBV3-2,TRBD2,once
TGTGCCAGCCGACAGGGGGCTATGAGTTCACCCCTCCACTTT,CASRQGAMSSPLHF,TRBJ1-6,TRBV27,TRBD1,NA
TGTGCCAGCAGCTTTGAACTAGCGGGCCTACCCTACGAGCAGTACTTC,CASSFELAGLPYEQYF,TRBJ2-7,TRBV7-8,TRBD2,NA
TGTGCCAGCAGTTCCGGACTAGCGGGAAACACCGGGGAGCTGTTTTTT,CASSSGLAGNTGELFF,TRBJ2-2,TRBV27,TRBD2,NA
TGTGCCAGCAGCCAAAATCCCGGGACAGCGGAGACCCAGTACTTC,CASSQNPGTAETQYF,TRBJ2-5,TRBV3-1/TRBV3-2,TRBD1,NA
TGTGCCAGCAGTTACCTCATCCCCCGTGGGGGGGATGGCTACACCTTC,CASSYLIPRGGDGYTF,TRBJ1-2,TRBV6-5,NA,NA
TGTGCCAGCAGTTCCCGGACTAGCGGGGTGGGCGGGGGCGAGCAGTACTTC,CASSSRTSGVGGGEQYF,TRBJ2-7,TRBV27,TRBD2,NA
TGTGCCATCAGTGGAAGCGGGAGGTCAGATGAGCAGTTCTTC,CAISGSGRSDEQFF,TRBJ2-1,TRBV10-3,TRBD2,NA
TGCAGCGCTAGATCCGGGACAGGTAACACTGAAGCTTTCTTT,CSARSGTGNTEAFF,TRBJ1-1,TRBV29-1,TRBD1,NA
TGTGCCAGTAGTCCCTCAAAGACGGGAGGCTCCTACGAGCAGTACTTC,CASSPSKTGGSYEQYF,TRBJ2-7,TRBV19,TRBD2,NA
TGTGCCGCGGGGGGAGCCCCTCCAACTAATGAAAAACTGTTTTTT,CAAGGAPPTNEKLFF,TRBJ1-4,TRBV19,NA,NA
TGCGCCAGCAGCTTAACCGGGACAGGGAACAATGGCTACACCTTC,CASSLTGTGNNGYTF,TRBJ1-2,TRBV5-1,TRBD1,NA
TGTGCCAGCACTTCGGAGGCTGGCACTGAAGCTTTCTTT,CASTSEAGTEAFF,TRBJ1-1,TRBV2,NA,NA